This TCR beta chain was documented in a study of lymphopenia after photon versus proton radiotherapy. Study-level points and caveats: After lymphocyte nadir, photon-treated repertoires showed oligoclonal expansion, especially CD8+ Temra. Proton therapy kept repertoires fairly stable, unlike photons, which gained effector/memory cells. In patients who died, overall survival fell as post-nadir TCR diversity dropped more. Only patients who died were analyzed for survival; proton advantage is unproven.

Regarding this clone: The antigen is unknown.

Here immunoSEQ multiplex PCR was the method, and the copy in TCRdb shows in-frame clones only, minus some. The sample lists 150,000 to 200,000 clones, roughly nine tenths seen once, with about 4.4% in the top ten. Deletions cut 3 bases from V and 2 bases from J, with 14 bases between. CDR3 length: 16 residues. CDR1 and CDR2 from the germline V gene are LGHNA and YSLEER. This sample comprised peripheral blood, obtained from a patient treated with photon-based radiotherapy. The V call is TRBV4-3, the J call TRBJ2-1, with D possibly being TRBD2 (6 bases). This receptor was obtained from a man between 45 and 60 years old with gastric cancer. Here the CDR3 reads CASSQEIGGTYNEQFF. The CDR3 region has the DNA TGCGCCAGCAGCCAGGAGATTGGGGGGACCTACAATGAGCAGTTCTTC.